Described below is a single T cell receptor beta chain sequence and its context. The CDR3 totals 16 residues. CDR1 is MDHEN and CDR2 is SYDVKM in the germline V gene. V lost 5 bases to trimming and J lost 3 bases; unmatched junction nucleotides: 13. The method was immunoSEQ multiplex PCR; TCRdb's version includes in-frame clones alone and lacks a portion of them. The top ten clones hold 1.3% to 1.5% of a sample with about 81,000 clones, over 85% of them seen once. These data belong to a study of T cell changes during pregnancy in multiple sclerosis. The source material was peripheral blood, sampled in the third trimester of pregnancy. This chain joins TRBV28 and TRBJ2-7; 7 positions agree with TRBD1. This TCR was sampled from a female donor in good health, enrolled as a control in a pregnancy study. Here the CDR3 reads CASSNTPGQTIYEQYF. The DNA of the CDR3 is TGTGCCAGCAGTAACACCCCGGGACAGACTATCTACGAGCAGTACTTC.